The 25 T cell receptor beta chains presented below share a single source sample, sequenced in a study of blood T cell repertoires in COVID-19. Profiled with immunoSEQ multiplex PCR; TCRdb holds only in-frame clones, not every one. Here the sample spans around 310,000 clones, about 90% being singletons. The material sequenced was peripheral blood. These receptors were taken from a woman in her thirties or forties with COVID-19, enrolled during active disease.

The CDR3 sequence is CASSLVALAGAYNEQFF. As DNA, the CDR3 is TGTGCCAGCAGCTTAGTTGCGCTAGCGGGAGCCTACAATGAGCAGTTCTTC. The chain couples TRBV7-2 to TRBJ2-1; TRBD2 aligns across 10 bases. The junction had 5 bases not matched to a gene; V was cut back by 1 base and J by 2 bases. Germline lookup yields CDR1 SGHTA and CDR2 FQGNSA. This CDR3 is built from 17 residues.

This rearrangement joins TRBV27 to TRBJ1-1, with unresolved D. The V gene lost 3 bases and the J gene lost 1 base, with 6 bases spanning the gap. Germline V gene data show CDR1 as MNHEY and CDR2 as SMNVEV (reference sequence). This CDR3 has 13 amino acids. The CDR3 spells CASSFGPNTEAFF. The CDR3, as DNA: TGTGCCAGCAGTTTTGGGCCGAACACTGAAGCTTTCTTT.

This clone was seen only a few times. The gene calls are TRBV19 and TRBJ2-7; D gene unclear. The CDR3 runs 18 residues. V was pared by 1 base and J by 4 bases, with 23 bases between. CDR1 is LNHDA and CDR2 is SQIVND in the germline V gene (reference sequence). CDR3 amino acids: CASSIVSFPDVPPYEQYF. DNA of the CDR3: TGTGCCAGTAGTATAGTCTCTTTCCCAGATGTACCCCCTTACGAGCAGTACTTC. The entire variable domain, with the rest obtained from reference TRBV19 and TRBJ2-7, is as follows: DGGITQSPKYLFRKEGQNVTLSCEQNLNHDAMYWYRQDPGQGLRLIYYSQIVNDFQKGDIAEGYSVSREKKESFPLTVTSAQKNPTAFYLCASSIVSFPDVPPYEQYFGPGTRLTVT.

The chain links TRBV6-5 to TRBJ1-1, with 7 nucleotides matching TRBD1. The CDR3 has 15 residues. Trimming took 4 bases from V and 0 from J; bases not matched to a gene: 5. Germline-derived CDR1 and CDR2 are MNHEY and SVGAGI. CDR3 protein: CASSSLTGLNTEAFF. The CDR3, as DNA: TGTGCCAGCAGTTCTTTGACAGGGTTGAACACTGAAGCTTTCTTT.

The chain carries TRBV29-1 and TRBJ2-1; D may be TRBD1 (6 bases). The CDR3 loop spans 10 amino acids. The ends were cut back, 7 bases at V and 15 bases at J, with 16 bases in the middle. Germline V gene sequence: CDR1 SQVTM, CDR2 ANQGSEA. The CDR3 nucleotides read TGCAGCGCTGTCGGGACAAATGCGTTCTTC. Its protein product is CSAVGTNAFF.

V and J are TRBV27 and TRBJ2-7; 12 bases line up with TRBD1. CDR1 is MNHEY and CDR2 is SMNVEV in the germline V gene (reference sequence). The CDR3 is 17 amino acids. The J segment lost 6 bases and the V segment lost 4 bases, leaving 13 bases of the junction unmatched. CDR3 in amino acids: CASSSRPSGTGGSEQYF. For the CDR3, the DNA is TGTGCCAGCAGTTCACGTCCTTCCGGGACAGGGGGCAGCGAGCAGTACTTC.

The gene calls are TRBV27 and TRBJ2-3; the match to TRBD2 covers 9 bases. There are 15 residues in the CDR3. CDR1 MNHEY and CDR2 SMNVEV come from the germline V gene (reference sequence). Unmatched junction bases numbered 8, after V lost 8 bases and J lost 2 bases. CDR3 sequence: CASQGLAGHTDTQYF. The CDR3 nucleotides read TGTGCCAGCCAAGGGCTAGCGGGGCACACAGATACGCAGTATTTT.

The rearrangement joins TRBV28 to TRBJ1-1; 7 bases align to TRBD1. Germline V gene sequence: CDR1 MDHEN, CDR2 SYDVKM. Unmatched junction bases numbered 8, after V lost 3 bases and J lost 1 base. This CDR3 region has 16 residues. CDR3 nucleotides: TGTGCCAGCAGTTTTAGGGGGACAGTTAAGAACACTGAAGCTTTCTTT. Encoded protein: CASSFRGTVKNTEAFF.

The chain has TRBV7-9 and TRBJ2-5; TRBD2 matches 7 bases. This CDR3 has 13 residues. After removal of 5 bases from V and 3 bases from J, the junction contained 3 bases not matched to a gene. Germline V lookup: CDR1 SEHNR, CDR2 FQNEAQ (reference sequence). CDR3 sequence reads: CASSRAGKETQYF. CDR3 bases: TGTGCCAGCAGCCGAGCGGGAAAAGAGACCCAGTACTTC. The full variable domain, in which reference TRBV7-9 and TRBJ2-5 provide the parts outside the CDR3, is DTGVSQNPRHKITKRGQNVTFRCDPISEHNRLYWYRQTLGQGPEFLTYFQNEAQLEKSRLLSDRFSAERPKGSFSTLEIQRTEQGDSAMYLCASSRAGKETQYFGPGTRLLVL.

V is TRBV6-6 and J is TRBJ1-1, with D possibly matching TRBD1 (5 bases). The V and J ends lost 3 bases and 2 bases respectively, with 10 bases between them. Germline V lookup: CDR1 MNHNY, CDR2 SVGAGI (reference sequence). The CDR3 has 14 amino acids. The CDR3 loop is CASSYQGGNTEAFF. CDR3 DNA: TGTGCCAGCAGTTATCAGGGAGGAAACACTGAAGCTTTCTTT.

The chain's CDR3 is CASSSGVGQGELFF. Written as DNA, the CDR3 is TGCGCCAGCAGCTCTGGAGTTGGACAGGGAGAACTGTTTTTT. This chain joins TRBV5-1 and TRBJ1-4; TRBD1 agrees at 8 bases. Germline lookup yields CDR1 SGHRS and CDR2 YFSETQ. J lost 12 bases, V lost 3 bases, and 10 bases had no gene match. The CDR3 covers 14 residues.

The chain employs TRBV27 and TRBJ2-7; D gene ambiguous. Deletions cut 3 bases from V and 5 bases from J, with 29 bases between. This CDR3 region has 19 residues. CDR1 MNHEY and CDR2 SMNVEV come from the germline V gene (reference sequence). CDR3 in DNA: TGTGCCAGCAGTTTGTCCGCGGAGCGCCAGACTTCCGGAGTAGACGAGCAGTACTTC. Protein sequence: CASSLSAERQTSGVDEQYF.

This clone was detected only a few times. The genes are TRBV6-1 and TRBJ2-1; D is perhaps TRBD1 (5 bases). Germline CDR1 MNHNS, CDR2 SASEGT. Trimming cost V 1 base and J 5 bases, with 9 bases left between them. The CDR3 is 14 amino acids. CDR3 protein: CASSEGGAHNEQFF. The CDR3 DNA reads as TGTGCCAGCAGTGAAGGGGGCGCCCACAATGAGCAGTTCTTC.

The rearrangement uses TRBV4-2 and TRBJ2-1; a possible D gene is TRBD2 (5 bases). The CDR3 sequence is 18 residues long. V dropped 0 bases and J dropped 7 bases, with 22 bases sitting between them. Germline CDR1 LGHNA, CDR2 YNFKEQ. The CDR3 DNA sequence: TGTGCCAGCAGCCAAGATCTATTTACGACTACCTCTCCAAATGAGCAGTTCTTC. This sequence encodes CASSQDLFTTTSPNEQFF.

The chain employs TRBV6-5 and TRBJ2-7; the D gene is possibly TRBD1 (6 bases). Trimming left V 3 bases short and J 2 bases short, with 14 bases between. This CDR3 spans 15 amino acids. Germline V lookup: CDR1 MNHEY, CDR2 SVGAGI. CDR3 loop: CASSYPNRAPYEQYF. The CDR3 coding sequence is TGTGCCAGCAGTTATCCCAACAGGGCCCCCTACGAGCAGTACTTC.

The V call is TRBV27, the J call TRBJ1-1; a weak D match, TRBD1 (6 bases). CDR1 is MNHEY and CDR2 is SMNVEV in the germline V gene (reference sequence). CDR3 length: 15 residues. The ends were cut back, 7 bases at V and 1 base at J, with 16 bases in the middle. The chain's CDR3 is CASTIGGGRNTEAFF. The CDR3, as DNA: TGTGCCAGCACCATAGGGGGGGGCCGGAACACTGAAGCTTTCTTT.

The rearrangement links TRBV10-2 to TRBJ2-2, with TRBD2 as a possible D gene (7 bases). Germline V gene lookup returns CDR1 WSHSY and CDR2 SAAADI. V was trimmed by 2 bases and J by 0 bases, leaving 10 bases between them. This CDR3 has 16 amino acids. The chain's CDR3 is CASSEGGAPNTGELFF. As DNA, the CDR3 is TGCGCCAGCAGTGAGGGGGGGGCCCCGAACACCGGGGAGCTGTTTTTT.

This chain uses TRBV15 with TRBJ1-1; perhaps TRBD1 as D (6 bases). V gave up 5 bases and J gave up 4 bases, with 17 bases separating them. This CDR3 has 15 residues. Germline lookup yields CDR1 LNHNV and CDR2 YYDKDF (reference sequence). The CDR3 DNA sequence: TGTGCCACCAGCTGGCCGGACAGCCCGGGCACTGAAGCTTTCTTT. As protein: CATSWPDSPGTEAFF.

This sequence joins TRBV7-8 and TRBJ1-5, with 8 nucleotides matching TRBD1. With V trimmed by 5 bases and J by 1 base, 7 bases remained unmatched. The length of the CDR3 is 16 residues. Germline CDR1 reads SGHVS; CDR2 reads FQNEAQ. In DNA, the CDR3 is TGTGCCAGCAGCAGGACAGGGATCCAAAGCAATCAGCCCCAGCATTTT. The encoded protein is CASSRTGIQSNQPQHF.

The CDR3 protein is CASSVELAVTHEQYF. In DNA form, the CDR3 reads TGTGCCAGCAGTGTAGAACTAGCCGTGACCCACGAGCAGTACTTC. The rearrangement uses TRBV2 and TRBJ2-7, with a tentative D call TRBD2 (6 bases). V was shortened by 4 bases and J by 5 bases, with 18 bases between the two germline ends. This CDR3 region has 15 residues. Looked up from germline, CDR1 is SNHLY and CDR2 is FYNNEI.

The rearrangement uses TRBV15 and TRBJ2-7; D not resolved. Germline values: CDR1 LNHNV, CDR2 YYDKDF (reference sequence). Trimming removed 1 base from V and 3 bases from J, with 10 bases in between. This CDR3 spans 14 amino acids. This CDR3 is CATSRGVSDYEQYF. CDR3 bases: TGTGCCACCAGCAGAGGAGTGAGTGACTACGAGCAGTACTTC.

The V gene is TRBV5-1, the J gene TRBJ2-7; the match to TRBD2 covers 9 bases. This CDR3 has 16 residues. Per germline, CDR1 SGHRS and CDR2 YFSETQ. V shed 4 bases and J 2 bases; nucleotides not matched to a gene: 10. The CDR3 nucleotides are TGCGCCAGCAGCCCCGGTCCGAGCGGGAGGACCTACGAGCAGTACTTC. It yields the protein CASSPGPSGRTYEQYF.

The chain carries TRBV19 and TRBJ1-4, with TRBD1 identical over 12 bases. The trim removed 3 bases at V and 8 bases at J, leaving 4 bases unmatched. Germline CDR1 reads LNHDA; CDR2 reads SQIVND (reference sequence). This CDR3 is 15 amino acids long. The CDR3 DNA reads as TGTGCCAGTAGTATGGGGGACAGGGGGCGAGAAAAACTGTTTTTT. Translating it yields CASSMGDRGREKLFF.

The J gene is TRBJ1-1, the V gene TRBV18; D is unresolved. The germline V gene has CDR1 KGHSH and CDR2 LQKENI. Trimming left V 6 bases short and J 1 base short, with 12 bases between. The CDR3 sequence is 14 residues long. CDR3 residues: CASSPSETNTEAFF. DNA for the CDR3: TGTGCCAGCTCCCCGAGCGAGACGAACACTGAAGCTTTCTTT.

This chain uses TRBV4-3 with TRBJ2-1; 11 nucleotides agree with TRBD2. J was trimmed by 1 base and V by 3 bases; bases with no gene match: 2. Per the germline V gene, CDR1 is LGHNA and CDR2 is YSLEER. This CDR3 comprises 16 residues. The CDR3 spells CASSHLAGGSYNEQFF. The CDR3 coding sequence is TGCGCCAGCAGCCACCTAGCGGGAGGTTCCTACAATGAGCAGTTCTTC.